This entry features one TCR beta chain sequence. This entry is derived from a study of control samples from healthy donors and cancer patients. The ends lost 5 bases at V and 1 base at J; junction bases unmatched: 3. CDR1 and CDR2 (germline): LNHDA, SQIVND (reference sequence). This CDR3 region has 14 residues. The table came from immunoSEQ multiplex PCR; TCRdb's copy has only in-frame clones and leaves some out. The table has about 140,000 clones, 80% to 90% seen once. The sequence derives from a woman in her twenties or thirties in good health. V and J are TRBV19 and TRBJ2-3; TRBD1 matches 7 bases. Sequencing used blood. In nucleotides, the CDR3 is TGTGCCAGTAGTCCAGGACAGGGCACAGATACGCAGTATTTT. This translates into CASSPGQGTDTQYF.